Presented here are 27 T cell receptor beta chains from one specimen sequenced in a study of T cell responses to AZD1222 COVID-19 vaccine. Produced via immunoSEQ multiplex PCR; TCRdb's table is partial and in-frame only. Of approximately 180,000 clones listed, 88% are singletons. The sequencing here drew on peripheral blood, taken on day 0 of AZD1222 vaccination. These receptors originate from an adult in good health.

The gene calls are TRBV10-1 and TRBJ2-1; 10 positions match TRBD2. The CDR3 runs to 16 residues. CDR1 is WNHNN and CDR2 is SYGVQD in the germline V gene (reference sequence). With 2 bases clipped from V and 6 bases from J, the junction kept 7 bases outside the gene matches. Written as DNA, the CDR3 is TGCGCCAGCAGTGAGAAGCGGGGGGGCCGAGGCAATGAGCAGTTCTTC. Translating it yields CASSEKRGGRGNEQFF.

V and J are TRBV3-1 (or the pseudogene TRBV3-2) and TRBJ1-2; D is undetermined. The CDR3 consists of 12 residues. With 0 bases removed from V and 10 bases from J, the gap between germline ends came to 9 bases. Germline V gene data show CDR1 as LGHDT and CDR2 as YNNKEL (reference sequence). In nucleotides, the CDR3 is TGTGCCAGCAGCCAAGATAGTGGAGTCTACACCTTC. Translating gives CASSQDSGVYTF.

This chain connects TRBV19 to TRBJ2-3; 14 bases fit TRBD2. The CDR3 contains 18 residues. Per germline, CDR1 LNHDA and CDR2 SQIVND (reference sequence). V lost 5 bases, J lost 1 base, and 8 bases stayed unmatched. CDR3 loop: CASSARLGLAGGTDTQYF. CDR3 nucleotide sequence: TGTGCCAGTAGTGCCCGACTGGGACTAGCGGGGGGCACAGATACGCAGTATTTT. Full variable domain (outside the CDR3, taken from reference TRBV19 and TRBJ2-3): DGGITQSPKYLFRKEGQNVTLSCEQNLNHDAMYWYRQDPGQGLRLIYYSQIVNDFQKGDIAEGYSVSREKKESFPLTVTSAQKNPTAFYLCASSARLGLAGGTDTQYFGPGTRLTVL.

This clone has more than one count but fewer than ten. CDR3 DNA: TGTGCCAGCAGCCCTGGGACAGGGGGCGATGGCTACACCTTC. Translated: CASSPGTGGDGYTF. This chain uses TRBV4-2 with TRBJ1-2; 12 bases are a match to TRBD1. Trimming cost V 4 bases and J 6 bases; bases outside gene matches: 3. Germline V gene lookup returns CDR1 LGHNA and CDR2 YNFKEQ. CDR3 length equals 14 residues.

The V and J genes are TRBV12-5 and TRBJ2-1; 10 bases are a match to TRBD2. This CDR3 is 15 amino acids long. Germline V gene data show CDR1 as LGHNT and CDR2 as FRNRAP. With 5 bases clipped from V and 8 bases from J, the junction kept 9 bases outside the gene matches. CDR3 sequence (DNA): TGTGCTAGTGGTCGTACTAGCGGGGATGGAGATGAGCAGTTCTTC. Its translation: CASGRTSGDGDEQFF.

CDR3 residues: CASSQVTGGTIGGYTF. CDR3 in DNA: TGTGCCAGCAGTCAAGTCACAGGGGGAACTATAGGGGGCTACACCTTC. The chain recombines TRBV27 with TRBJ1-2, with 8 bases aligning to TRBD1. The trim removed 5 bases at V and 8 bases at J, leaving 16 bases unmatched. Germline lookup yields CDR1 MNHEY and CDR2 SMNVEV (reference sequence). The CDR3 extends over 16 amino acids.

This clone was recorded once. The chain links TRBV10-3 to TRBJ1-2; 9 bases fit TRBD1. V gave up 5 bases and J gave up 3 bases; unmatched junction bases: 4. The CDR3 spans 14 residues. Germline assignment: CDR1 ENHRY and CDR2 SYGVKD. The CDR3 DNA reads as TGTGCCATCAGTAGGGACAGGGAAGACTATGGCTACACCTTC. Translating gives CAISRDREDYGYTF.

This chain connects TRBV5-5 to TRBJ1-2; 8 nucleotides match TRBD1. V dropped 3 bases and J dropped 3; count of bases not matched to a gene: 7. From germline, CDR1 is SGHKS and CDR2 YYEKEE (reference sequence). This CDR3 is built from 15 residues. The CDR3 loop reads CASSSGPTGDYGYTF. The CDR3, as DNA: TGTGCCAGCAGCTCCGGCCCGACAGGGGACTATGGCTACACCTTC.

The rearrangement links TRBV2 to TRBJ1-1; D not certain. The CDR3 is 14 amino acids. V was cut by 1 base and J by 3 bases, with 9 bases left in between. Germline V gives CDR1 SNHLY, CDR2 FYNNEI. The CDR3 DNA reads as TGTGCCAGCAGTGAAGAGGCTAGTTACACTGAAGCTTTCTTT. Amino acids: CASSEEASYTEAFF.

This clone turned up a few times. J is TRBJ1-4 and V is TRBV28; tentative D call: TRBD1 (5 bases). The V gene's germline CDR1 is MDHEN and CDR2 SYDVKM. The CDR3 is 12 amino acids. Trimming removed 8 bases from V and 7 bases from J, with 11 bases in between. CDR3 protein: CASRRGTEKLFF. The CDR3 nucleotides are TGTGCCAGCCGGCGGGGGACTGAAAAACTGTTTTTT.

The chain recombines TRBV5-1 with TRBJ2-1; 7 nucleotides agree with TRBD2. The germline gives CDR1 SGHRS, CDR2 YFSETQ. Trimming at V came to 2 bases and at J to 10 bases, leaving 3 bases not matched to a gene. The CDR3 length is 12 residues. For the CDR3, the DNA is TGCGCCAGCAGCTTTGGGAGGGAGGAGCAGTTCTTC. Residues: CASSFGREEQFF.

The V gene is TRBV2, the J gene TRBJ1-1, with 11 bases matching TRBD1. The V segment lost 6 bases and the J segment 7 bases; nucleotides outside the gene matches: 7. The germline V gene encodes CDR1 SNHLY and CDR2 FYNNEI. The CDR3 spans 14 residues. The CDR3: CASSSGTGGGEAFF. In nucleotides, the CDR3 is TGTGCCAGCAGCTCCGGGACAGGGGGGGGTGAAGCTTTCTTT. The full variable domain, completed using reference TRBV2 and TRBJ1-1, is EPEVTQTPSHQVTQMGQEVILRCVPISNHLYFYWYRQILGQKVEFLVSFYNNEISEKSEIFDDQFSVERPDGSNFTLKIRSTKLEDSAMYFCASSSGTGGGEAFFGQGTRLTVV.

Comments on this clone: Additional DNA sequences in this sample encode the identical CDR3. For the CDR3, the DNA is TGTGCCATCAGTGCCGGGGGAACCTACGAGCAGTACTTC. Its translation is CAISAGGTYEQYF. V gene TRBV10-3 combines with J gene TRBJ2-7; perhaps TRBD2 as D (6 bases). The germline gives CDR1 ENHRY, CDR2 SYGVKD. The CDR3 length is 13 residues. V lost 4 bases and J 2 bases, leaving 9 bases between the germline ends.

The chain links TRBV27 to TRBJ1-1, with TRBD1 matching 7 bases. Germline loops: CDR1 MNHEY, CDR2 SMNVEV (reference sequence). The CDR3 spans 14 residues. V shed 1 base, J shed 2 bases, and the junction held 1 base outside the gene matches. The CDR3 region has the DNA TGTGCCAGCAGTTTATGGGACAGCAACACTGAAGCTTTCTTT. This translates into CASSLWDSNTEAFF.

V usage is TRBV19 and J usage is TRBJ2-7, with 8 positions matching TRBD1. The V gene's germline CDR1 is LNHDA and CDR2 SQIVND (reference sequence). The V segment lost 4 bases and the J segment 2 bases; nucleotides outside the gene matches: 7. The CDR3 is 15 amino acids. The CDR3 sequence: CASSNPGQVTYEQYF. The CDR3 bases are TGTGCCAGTAGTAACCCGGGACAGGTAACCTACGAGCAGTACTTC.

V and J are TRBV10-1 and TRBJ1-4, with unresolved D. Trimming removed 3 bases from V and 8 bases from J, with 10 bases in between. Germline V gives CDR1 WNHNN, CDR2 SYGVQD (reference sequence). The length of the CDR3 is 13 residues. The CDR3 sequence is CASSDRLGEKLFF. For the CDR3, the DNA is TGCGCCAGCAGTGATCGGCTCGGGGAAAAACTGTTTTTT.

This rearrangement joins TRBV11-1 to TRBJ1-1; D not certain. Germline-derived CDR1 and CDR2 are SGHAT and FQDESV (reference sequence). This CDR3 is 13 amino acids long. V was pared by 2 bases and J by 5 bases, with 9 bases between. The CDR3 DNA follows: TGTGCCAGCAGCTTATGGGAGGGAACTGAAGCTTTCTTT. Encoded protein: CASSLWEGTEAFF.

The rearrangement links TRBV11-1 to TRBJ1-2; D gene unclear. The CDR3 totals 13 residues. Germline values: CDR1 SGHAT, CDR2 FQDESV (reference sequence). V shed 3 bases and J shed 8 bases, with 13 bases lying between them. The CDR3 region has the DNA TGTGCCAGCAGCTTTTCGGCATTACAAGGCTACACCTTC. Amino acids: CASSFSALQGYTF.

The gene calls are TRBV7-6 and TRBJ2-2, with 11 bases matching TRBD1. The ends lost 5 bases at V and 2 bases at J; junction bases unmatched: 10. This CDR3 is built from 18 residues. The germline V gene encodes CDR1 SGHVS and CDR2 FNYEAQ. For the CDR3, the DNA is TGTGCCAGCAGCACCAGGCAGGGACAGGGGGGTAACACCGGGGAGCTGTTTTTT. Translating it yields CASSTRQGQGGNTGELFF.

The CDR3 DNA follows: TGCAGCGTTGCAGGGGCGGAGGAGCAGTACTTC. This translates into CSVAGAEEQYF. The chain is built from TRBV29-1 and TRBJ2-7; a possible D gene is TRBD1 (6 bases). Trimming took off 4 bases at V and 7 bases at J, with 11 bases between the two ends. Germline V gene lookup returns CDR1 SQVTM and CDR2 ANQGSEA. The CDR3 totals 11 residues.

The genes are TRBV7-3 and TRBJ2-2; D not resolved. Per the germline V gene, CDR1 is SGHTA and CDR2 is FQGTGA. The CDR3 covers 13 residues. V lost 2 bases, J lost 5 bases, and 6 bases lay in between. The CDR3 DNA sequence: TGTGCCAGCAGCTTAGTCTGGACCGGGGAGCTGTTTTTT. This codes for CASSLVWTGELFF.

A word on this clone: The junction shows a germline mismatch at one end, possibly a read error. The chain combines TRBV6-5 with TRBJ1-1; no definite D call. This CDR3 spans 14 amino acids. Germline V lookup: CDR1 MNHEY, CDR2 SVGAGI. CDR3 in DNA: TGTGCCAGCAGTTACTCGATAGAGAACGCTGAAGCTTTCTTT. As protein: CASSYSIENAEAFF.

The gene calls are TRBV7-6 and TRBJ1-6; 9 nucleotides line up with TRBD1. The CDR3 has 16 residues. J gave up 10 bases and V 2 bases, and 9 bases lay outside the gene matches. CDR1 and CDR2 from the germline V gene are SGHVS and FNYEAQ. CDR3 protein: CASSLRTGEKGSPLHF. The CDR3 region has the DNA TGTGCCAGCAGCTTACGGACAGGGGAGAAGGGGTCACCCCTCCACTTT.

The CDR3 region is CASSWGQGREKLFF. DNA for the CDR3: TGTGCCAGCAGCTGGGGACAGGGACGTGAAAAACTGTTTTTT. The rearrangement links TRBV5-4 to TRBJ1-4; 9 bases align to TRBD1. V dropped 3 bases and J dropped 7; count of bases not matched to a gene: 4. CDR3 length: 14 residues. Per the germline V gene, CDR1 is SGHNT and CDR2 is YYREEE (reference sequence).

This chain connects TRBV30 to TRBJ1-6; D remains ambiguous. Germline V gene lookup returns CDR1 GTSNPN and CDR2 SVGIG (reference sequence). CDR3 length equals 14 residues. The V and J ends lost 4 bases and 7 bases respectively, with 14 bases between them. CDR3 sequence (DNA): TGTGCCTGGATACGTCCTCTTGACAATTCACCCCTCCACTTT. Translated: CAWIRPLDNSPLHF.

The genes are TRBV25-1 and TRBJ2-5; TRBD2 matches 11 bases. The CDR3 has 16 residues. The germline gives CDR1 MGHDK, CDR2 SYGVNS. Trimming at V came to 1 base and at J to 5 bases, leaving 6 bases not matched to a gene. The CDR3 is CASSEWSASGGETQYF. The CDR3 DNA reads TGTGCCAGCAGTGAATGGTCGGCTAGCGGGGGGGAGACCCAGTACTTC. Based on the CDR3 plus reference TRBV25-1 and TRBJ2-5, the full variable domain is EADIYQTPRYLVIGTGKKITLECSQTMGHDKMYWYQQDPGMELHLIHYSYGVNSTEKGDLSSESTVSRIRTEHFPLTLESARPSHTSQYLCASSEWSASGGETQYFGPGTRLLVL.

The chain recombines TRBV6-5 with TRBJ1-6; tentatively, D is TRBD1 (5 bases). In germline, CDR1 is MNHEY, CDR2 SVGAGI. CDR3 length equals 14 residues. V was cut by 5 bases and J by 6 bases, with 11 bases left in between. The DNA of the CDR3 is TGTGCCAGCAGTCGAGGGGACCTTAATTCACCCCTCCACTTT. Protein: CASSRGDLNSPLHF.